This T cell receptor beta chain was identified in a study of blood T cell repertoires in COVID-19. Study as a whole: The United States, Italy and Spain supplied acute and convalescent COVID-19 samples. Sources were T cells, B-cell-depleted T cells, or PBMCs; the material itself was cDNA or gDNA.

Germline V lookup: CDR1 LNHDA, CDR2 SQIVND (reference sequence). Trimming cost V 6 bases and J 3 bases; bases outside gene matches: 11. This CDR3 is 16 amino acids long. As processed by the authors: Amplifying reference gene primers gave estimates of nucleated cell counts. Repertoires were generated with immunoSEQ multiplex PCR, while TCRdb's copy carries only in-frame clones and drops some. The V and J calls and clone size are taken from that table; D and trimming were inferred from the DNA. The table shows approximately 85,000 clones, with 86% occurring only once. Source material: peripheral blood. The TCR originated in a man in his fifties with active or convalescent COVID-19. The chain has TRBV19 and TRBJ2-7; 10 nucleotides line up with TRBD2. The CDR3 loop is CASSQFSGRLIYEQYF. Here the CDR3 DNA reads TGTGCCAGTAGCCAATTTAGCGGGAGGTTAATCTACGAGCAGTACTTC.